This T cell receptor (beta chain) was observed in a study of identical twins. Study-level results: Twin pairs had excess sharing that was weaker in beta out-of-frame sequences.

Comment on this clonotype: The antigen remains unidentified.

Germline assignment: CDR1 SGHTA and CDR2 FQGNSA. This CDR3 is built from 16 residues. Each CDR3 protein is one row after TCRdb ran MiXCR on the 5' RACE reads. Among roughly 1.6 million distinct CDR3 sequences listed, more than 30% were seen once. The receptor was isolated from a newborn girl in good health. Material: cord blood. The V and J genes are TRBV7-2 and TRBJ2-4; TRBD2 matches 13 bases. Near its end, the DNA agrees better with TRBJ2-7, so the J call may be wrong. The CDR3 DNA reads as TGTGCCAGCAGCGCCCGACTAGCGGGGGGAAGATACGAGCAGTACTTC. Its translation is CASSARLAGGRYEQYF.